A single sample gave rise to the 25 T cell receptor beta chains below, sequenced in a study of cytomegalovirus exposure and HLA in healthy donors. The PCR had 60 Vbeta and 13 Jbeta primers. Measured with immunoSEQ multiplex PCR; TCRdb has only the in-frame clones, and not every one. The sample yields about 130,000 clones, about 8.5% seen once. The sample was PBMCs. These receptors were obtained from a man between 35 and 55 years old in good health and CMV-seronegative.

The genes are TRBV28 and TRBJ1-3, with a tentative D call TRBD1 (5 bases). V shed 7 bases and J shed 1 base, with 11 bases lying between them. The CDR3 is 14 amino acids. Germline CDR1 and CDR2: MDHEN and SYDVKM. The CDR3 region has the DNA TGTGCCAGCACCACCAGGGAATCTGGAAACACCATATATTTT. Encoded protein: CASTTRESGNTIYF.

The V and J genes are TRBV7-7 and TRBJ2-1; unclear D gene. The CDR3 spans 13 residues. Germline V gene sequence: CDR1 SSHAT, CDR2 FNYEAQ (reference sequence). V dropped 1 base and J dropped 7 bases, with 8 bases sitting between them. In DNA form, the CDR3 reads TGTGCCAGCAGCTTAGGCTCTACTAATGAGCAGTTCTTC. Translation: CASSLGSTNEQFF. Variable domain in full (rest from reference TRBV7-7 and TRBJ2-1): GAGVSQSPRYKVTKRGQDVTLRCDPISSHATLYWYQQALGQGPEFLTYFNYEAQPDKSGLPSDRFSAERPEGSISTLTIQRTEQRDSAMYRCASSLGSTNEQFFGPGTRLTVL.

CDR3: CASSFGQGGSMNTEAFF. The CDR3 DNA is TGTGCCAGCAGCTTCGGACAGGGGGGATCCATGAACACTGAAGCTTTCTTT. The chain uses TRBV7-3 and TRBJ1-1, with 10 positions matching TRBD1. The germline V gene has CDR1 SGHTA and CDR2 FQGTGA. The CDR3 is 17 amino acids. The trim removed 3 bases at V and 0 bases at J, leaving 7 bases unmatched.

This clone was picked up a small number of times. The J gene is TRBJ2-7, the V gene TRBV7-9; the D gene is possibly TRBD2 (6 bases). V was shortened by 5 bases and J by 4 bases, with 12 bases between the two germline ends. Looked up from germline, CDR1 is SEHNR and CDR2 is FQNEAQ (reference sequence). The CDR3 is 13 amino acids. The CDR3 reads CASSPSGGYEQYF. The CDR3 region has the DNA TGTGCCAGCAGCCCGTCTGGGGGGTACGAGCAGTACTTC.

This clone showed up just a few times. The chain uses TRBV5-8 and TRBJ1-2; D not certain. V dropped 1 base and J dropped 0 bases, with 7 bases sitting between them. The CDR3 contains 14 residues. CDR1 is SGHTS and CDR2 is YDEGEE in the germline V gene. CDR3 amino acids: CASSLYYANYGYTF. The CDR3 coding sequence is TGTGCCAGCAGCTTGTACTATGCTAACTATGGCTACACCTTC.

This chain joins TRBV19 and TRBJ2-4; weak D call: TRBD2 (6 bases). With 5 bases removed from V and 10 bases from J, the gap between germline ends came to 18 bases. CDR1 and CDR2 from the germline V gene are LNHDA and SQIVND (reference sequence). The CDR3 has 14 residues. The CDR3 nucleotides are TGTGCCAGTAGTCCCCGGACGGACGGGGGAATTCAGTACTTC. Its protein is CASSPRTDGGIQYF.

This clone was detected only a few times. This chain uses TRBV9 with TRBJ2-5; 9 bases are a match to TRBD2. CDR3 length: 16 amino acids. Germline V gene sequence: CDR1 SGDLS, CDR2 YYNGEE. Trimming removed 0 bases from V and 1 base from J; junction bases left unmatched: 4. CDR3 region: CASSVGQRGAQETQYF. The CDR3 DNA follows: TGTGCCAGCAGCGTAGGGCAGCGGGGGGCCCAAGAGACCCAGTACTTC.

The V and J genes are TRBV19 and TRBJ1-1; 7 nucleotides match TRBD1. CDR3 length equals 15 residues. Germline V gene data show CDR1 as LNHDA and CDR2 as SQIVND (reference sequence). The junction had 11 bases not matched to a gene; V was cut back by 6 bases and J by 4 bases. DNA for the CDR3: TGTGCCAGTAGCCTCCTAAACAGGGGTTTCACTGAAGCTTTCTTT. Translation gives CASSLLNRGFTEAFF. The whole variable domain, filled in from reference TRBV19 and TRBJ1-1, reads DGGITQSPKYLFRKEGQNVTLSCEQNLNHDAMYWYRQDPGQGLRLIYYSQIVNDFQKGDIAEGYSVSREKKESFPLTVTSAQKNPTAFYLCASSLLNRGFTEAFFGQGTRLTVV.

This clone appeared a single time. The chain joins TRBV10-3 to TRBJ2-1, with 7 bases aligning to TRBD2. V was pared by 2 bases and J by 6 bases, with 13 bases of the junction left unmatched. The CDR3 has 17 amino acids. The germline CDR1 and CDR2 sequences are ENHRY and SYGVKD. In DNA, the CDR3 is TGTGCCATCAGTGAGCCCTCCGGGACTACGAACCCCAATGAGCAGTTCTTC. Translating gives CAISEPSGTTNPNEQFF.

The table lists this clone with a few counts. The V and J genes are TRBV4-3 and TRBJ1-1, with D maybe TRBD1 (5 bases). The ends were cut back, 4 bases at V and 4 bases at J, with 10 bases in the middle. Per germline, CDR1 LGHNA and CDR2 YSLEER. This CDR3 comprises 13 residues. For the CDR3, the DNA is TGCGCCAGCAGCCTCCAAAGGGGCACTGAAGCTTTCTTT. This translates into CASSLQRGTEAFF.

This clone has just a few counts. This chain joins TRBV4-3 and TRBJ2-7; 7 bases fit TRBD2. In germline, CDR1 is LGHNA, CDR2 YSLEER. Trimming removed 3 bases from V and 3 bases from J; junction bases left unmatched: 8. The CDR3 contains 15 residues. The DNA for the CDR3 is TGCGCCAGCAGCCAGCATCTGGGGACTAACTACGAGCAGTACTTC. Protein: CASSQHLGTNYEQYF.

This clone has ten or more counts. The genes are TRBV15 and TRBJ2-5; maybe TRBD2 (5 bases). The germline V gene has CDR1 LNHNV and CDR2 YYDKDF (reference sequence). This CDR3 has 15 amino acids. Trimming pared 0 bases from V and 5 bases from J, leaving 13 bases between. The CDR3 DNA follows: TGTGCCACCAGCAGAGATTCCGGGAACCCGGAGACCCAGTACTTC. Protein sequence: CATSRDSGNPETQYF.

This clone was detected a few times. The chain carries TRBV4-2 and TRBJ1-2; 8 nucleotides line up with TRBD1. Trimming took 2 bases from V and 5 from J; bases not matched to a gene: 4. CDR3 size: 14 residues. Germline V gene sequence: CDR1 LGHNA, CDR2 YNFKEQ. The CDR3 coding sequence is TGTGCCAGCAGCCAACAGGGGGCGGAGTATGGCTACACCTTC. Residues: CASSQQGAEYGYTF.

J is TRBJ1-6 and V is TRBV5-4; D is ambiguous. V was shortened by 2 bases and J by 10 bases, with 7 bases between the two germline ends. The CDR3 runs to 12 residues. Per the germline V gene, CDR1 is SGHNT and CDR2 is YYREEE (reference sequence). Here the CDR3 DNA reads TGTGCCAGCAGCTTATTAAGCTCACCCCTCCACTTT. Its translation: CASSLLSSPLHF.

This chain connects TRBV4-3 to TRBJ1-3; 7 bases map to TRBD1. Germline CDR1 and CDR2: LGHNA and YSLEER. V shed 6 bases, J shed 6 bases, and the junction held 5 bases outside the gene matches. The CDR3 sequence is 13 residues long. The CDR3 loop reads CASSSGQLNTIYF. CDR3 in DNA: TGCGCCAGCAGTTCGGGACAGCTAAACACCATATATTTT.

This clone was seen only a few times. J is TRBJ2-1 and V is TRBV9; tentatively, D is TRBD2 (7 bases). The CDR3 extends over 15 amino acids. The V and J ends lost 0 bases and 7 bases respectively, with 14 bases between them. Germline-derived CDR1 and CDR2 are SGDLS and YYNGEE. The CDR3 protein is CASSVVWGGRNEQFF. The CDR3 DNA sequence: TGTGCCAGCAGCGTAGTTTGGGGGGGCAGGAATGAGCAGTTCTTC.

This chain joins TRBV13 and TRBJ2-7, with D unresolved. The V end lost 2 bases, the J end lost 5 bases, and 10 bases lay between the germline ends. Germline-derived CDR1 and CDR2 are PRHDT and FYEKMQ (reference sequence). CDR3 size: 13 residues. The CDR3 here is CASSLQATNEQYF. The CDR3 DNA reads TGTGCCAGCAGCTTACAGGCAACCAACGAGCAGTACTTC.

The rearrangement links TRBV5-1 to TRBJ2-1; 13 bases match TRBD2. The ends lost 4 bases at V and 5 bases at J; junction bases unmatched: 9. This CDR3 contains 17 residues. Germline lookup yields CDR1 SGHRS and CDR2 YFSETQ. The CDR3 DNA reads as TGCGCCAGCAGCCTGACTAGCGGGGGGCTAAGTCACAATGAGCAGTTCTTC. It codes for CASSLTSGGLSHNEQFF.

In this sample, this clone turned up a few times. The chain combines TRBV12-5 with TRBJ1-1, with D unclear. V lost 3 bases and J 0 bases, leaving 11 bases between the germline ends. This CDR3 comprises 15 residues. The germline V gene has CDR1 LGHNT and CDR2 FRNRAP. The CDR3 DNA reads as TGTGCTAGTGGTTTTCGAGGGCTCATGAACACTGAAGCTTTCTTT. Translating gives CASGFRGLMNTEAFF.

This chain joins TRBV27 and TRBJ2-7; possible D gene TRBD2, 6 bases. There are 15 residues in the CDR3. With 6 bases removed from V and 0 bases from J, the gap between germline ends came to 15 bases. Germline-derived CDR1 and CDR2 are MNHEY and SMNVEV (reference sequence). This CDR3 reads CASRKDTGSSYEQYF. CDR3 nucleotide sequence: TGTGCCAGCAGAAAAGACACCGGGAGCTCCTACGAGCAGTACTTC.

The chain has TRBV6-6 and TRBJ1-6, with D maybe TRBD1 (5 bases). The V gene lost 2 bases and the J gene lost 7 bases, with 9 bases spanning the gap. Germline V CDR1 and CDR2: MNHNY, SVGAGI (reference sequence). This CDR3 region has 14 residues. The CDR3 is CASSYGGGNSPLHF. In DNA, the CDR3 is TGTGCCAGCAGTTACGGGGGAGGCAATTCACCCCTCCACTTT.

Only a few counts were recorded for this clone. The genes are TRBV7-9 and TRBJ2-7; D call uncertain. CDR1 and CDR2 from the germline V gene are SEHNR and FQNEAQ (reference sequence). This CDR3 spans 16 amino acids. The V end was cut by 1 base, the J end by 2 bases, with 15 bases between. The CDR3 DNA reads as TGTGCCAGCAGCTTAGAGGTTTTGGGCACGGCCTACGAGCAGTACTTC. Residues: CASSLEVLGTAYEQYF.

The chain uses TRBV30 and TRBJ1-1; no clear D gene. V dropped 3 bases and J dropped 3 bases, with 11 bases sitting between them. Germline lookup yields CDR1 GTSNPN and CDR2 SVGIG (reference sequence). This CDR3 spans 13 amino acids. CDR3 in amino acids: CAWSGEGDTEAFF. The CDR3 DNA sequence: TGTGCCTGGAGCGGGGAAGGAGACACTGAAGCTTTCTTT.

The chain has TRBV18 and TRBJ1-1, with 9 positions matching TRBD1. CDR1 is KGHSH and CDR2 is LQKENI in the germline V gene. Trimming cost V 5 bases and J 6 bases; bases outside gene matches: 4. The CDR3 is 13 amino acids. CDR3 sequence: CASSTGGSAEAFF. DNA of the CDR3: TGTGCCAGCTCAACAGGGGGCTCGGCTGAAGCTTTCTTT.

The CDR3: CASSLLSGDTEAFF. The CDR3 DNA sequence: TGTGCCAGCAGTCTCCTCTCCGGGGACACTGAAGCTTTCTTT. V and J are TRBV27 and TRBJ1-1; D gene uncertain. V was clipped by 5 bases and J by 3 bases, with 13 bases between them. Germline V lookup: CDR1 MNHEY, CDR2 SMNVEV (reference sequence). The CDR3 consists of 14 residues.